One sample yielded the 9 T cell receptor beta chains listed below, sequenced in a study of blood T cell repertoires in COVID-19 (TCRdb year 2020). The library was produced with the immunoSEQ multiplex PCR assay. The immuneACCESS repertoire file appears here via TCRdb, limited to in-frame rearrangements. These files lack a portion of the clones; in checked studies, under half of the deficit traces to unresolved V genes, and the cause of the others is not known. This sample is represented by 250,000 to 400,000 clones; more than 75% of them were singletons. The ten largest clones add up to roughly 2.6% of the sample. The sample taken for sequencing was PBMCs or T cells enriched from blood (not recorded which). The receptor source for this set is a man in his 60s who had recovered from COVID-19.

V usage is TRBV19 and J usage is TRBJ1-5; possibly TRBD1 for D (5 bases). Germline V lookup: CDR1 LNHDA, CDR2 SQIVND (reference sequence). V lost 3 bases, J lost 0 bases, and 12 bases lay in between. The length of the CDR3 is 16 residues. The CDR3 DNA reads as TGTGCCAGTAGTATGGGGGGGTCCGATAGCAATCAGCCCCAGCATTTT. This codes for CASSMGGSDSNQPQHF.

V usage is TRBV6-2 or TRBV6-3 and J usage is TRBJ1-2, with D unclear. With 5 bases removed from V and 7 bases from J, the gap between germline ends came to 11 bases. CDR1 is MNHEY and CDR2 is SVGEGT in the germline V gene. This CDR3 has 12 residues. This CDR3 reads CASSLLAGGYTF. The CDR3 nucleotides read TGTGCCAGCAGTCTCCTCGCGGGTGGCTACACCTTC.

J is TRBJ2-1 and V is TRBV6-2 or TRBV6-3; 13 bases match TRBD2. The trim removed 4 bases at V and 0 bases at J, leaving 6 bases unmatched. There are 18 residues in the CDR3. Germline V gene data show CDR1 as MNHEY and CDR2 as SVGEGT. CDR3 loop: CASSLTSGGESSYNEQFF. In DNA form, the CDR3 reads TGTGCCAGCAGTTTAACTAGCGGGGGGGAGAGCTCCTACAATGAGCAGTTCTTC.

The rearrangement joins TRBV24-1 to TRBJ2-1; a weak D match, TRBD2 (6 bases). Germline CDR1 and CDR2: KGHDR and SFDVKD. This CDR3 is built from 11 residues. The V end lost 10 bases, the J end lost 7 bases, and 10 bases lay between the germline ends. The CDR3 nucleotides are TGTGCCACTACCCGGGGGAATGAGCAGTTCTTC. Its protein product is CATTRGNEQFF.

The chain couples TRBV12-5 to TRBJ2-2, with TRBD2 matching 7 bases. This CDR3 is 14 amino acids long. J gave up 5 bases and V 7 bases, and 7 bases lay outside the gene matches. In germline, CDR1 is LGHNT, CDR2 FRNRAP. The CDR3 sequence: CASDRGEMTGELFF. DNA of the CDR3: TGTGCTAGTGATCGGGGGGAAATGACCGGGGAGCTGTTTTTT.

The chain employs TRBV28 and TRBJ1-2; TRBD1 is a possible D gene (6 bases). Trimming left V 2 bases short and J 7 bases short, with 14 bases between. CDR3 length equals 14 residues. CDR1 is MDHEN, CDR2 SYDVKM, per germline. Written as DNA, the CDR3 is TGTGCCAGCAGTTTAGGGCAGGGGAGGGCTGGCTACACCTTC. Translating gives CASSLGQGRAGYTF.

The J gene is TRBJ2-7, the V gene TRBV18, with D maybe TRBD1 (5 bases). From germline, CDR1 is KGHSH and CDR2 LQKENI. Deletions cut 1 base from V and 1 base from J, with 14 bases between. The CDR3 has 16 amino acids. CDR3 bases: TGTGCCAGCTCACCACGTGGACAAGGTCGGTCCTACGAGCAGTACTTC. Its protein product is CASSPRGQGRSYEQYF.

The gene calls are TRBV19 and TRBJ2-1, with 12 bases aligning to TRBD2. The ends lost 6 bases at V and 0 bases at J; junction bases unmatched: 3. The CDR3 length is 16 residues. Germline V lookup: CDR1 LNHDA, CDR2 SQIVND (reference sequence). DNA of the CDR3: TGTGCCAGTAGGACTAGCGGGAGCCTCTCCTACAATGAGCAGTTCTTC. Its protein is CASRTSGSLSYNEQFF.

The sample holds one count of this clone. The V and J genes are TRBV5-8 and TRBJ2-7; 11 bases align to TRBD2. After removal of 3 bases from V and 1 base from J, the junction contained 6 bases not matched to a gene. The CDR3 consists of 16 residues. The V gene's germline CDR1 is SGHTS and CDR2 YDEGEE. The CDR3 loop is CASSSATSGVSYEQYF. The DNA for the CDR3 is TGTGCCAGCAGCTCGGCGACTAGCGGGGTATCCTACGAGCAGTACTTC.